There are many counts of the clone carrying this T cell receptor beta chain. Its antigen remains unknown. The sample comes from a study of T cell responses to AZD1222 COVID-19 vaccine. General study points: Repertoire sampling was restricted to post-peak T cell response timepoints.

The V gene end was trimmed by 2 bases and the J gene end by 11 bases; junction bases not matched to a gene: 16. The CDR3 length is 16 residues. Germline CDR1 and CDR2: MDHEN and SYDVKM. Libraries were prepared by immunoSEQ multiplex PCR; TCRdb keeps only in-frame clonotypes and omits some of them. The repertoire holds 100,000 to 150,000 clones, 89% seen once, with 6.3% in the top ten. This TCR was sampled from an adult in good health. Sequencing was performed on peripheral blood, taken on day 0 of AZD1222 vaccination. The chain joins TRBV28 to TRBJ2-7; TRBD1 aligns across 9 bases. CDR3 protein: CASSLLRVDRGGAKYF. CDR3 sequence (DNA): TGTGCCAGCAGTTTACTCCGCGTGGACAGGGGTGGGGCAAAGTACTTC. Variable domain in full (rest from reference TRBV28 and TRBJ2-7): DVKVTQSSRYLVKRTGEKVFLECVQDMDHENMFWYRQDPGLGLRLIYFSYDVKMKEKGDIPEGYSVSREKKERFSLILESASTNQTSMYLCASSLLRVDRGGAKYFGPGTRLTVT.